One TCR beta chain is described in this entry. This clone came up once. The target of this receptor is not known. No base quality information exists; no much larger clone differs at one position. In light of the paper, this sample's treatment or condition label describes: roughly 18 received Ad26.COV2.S at low or high dose, single or two shots; 5 received placebo; per-sample allocation not given. Repertoires of vaccine and placebo recipients were sequenced from samples collected on day 63 after the first injection. In Cohort 1b, roughly 26 adults aged 18-55 years were enrolled at a single site in Boston, USA, between 29 July and 7 August 2020. Ad26.COV2.S consisted of a replication-incompetent adenovirus type 26 vector by which a prefusion-stabilized SARS-CoV-2 spike protein from the original Wuhan strain was expressed. The immunoSEQ Assay was the method used to sequence TCRbeta CDR3 regions. After extraction, genomic DNA underwent amplification by bias-controlled multiplex PCR, followed by high-throughput sequencing. The source study handled its data this way. To quantify the absolute abundance of each unique TCRbeta CDR3 region, sequences were collapsed and filtered. T cell fraction was estimated by normalizing TCRbeta template counts to usable DNA, which was measured by amplifying reference genes present in all nucleated cells. Repertoire TCRs were annotated as SARS-CoV-2-specific when V gene, CDR3 amino acid sequence and J gene were exactly matched to a known reactive TCR set. The reference SARS-CoV-2 TCR set came from MIRA and was filtered for enrichment in COVID-19-positive ImmuneCODE repertoires, removing public or cross-reactive TCRs. Using the MIRA antigens, annotated TCRs were further analysed by specific ORF or by position within an ORF. Breadth was defined as the number of annotated unique rearrangements divided by the total number of unique productive rearrangements, and depth was defined as the summed frequency of the annotated unique rearrangements. Two-sided Wilcoxon rank-sum tests were applied when comparing TCR breadth between groups. TCRdb mirrors the immuneACCESS table, restricted to in-frame sequences. Some clones are absent from its copies; in checked studies, under half trace to an unresolved V gene, and the reason for the others is unknown. From that table come the V and J calls and clone size; the DNA was used to work out D and trimming. For this sample the table gives 450,000 to 550,000 clones, of which 80% to 90% were detected only once. About 1.5% of the sample rests with the top ten.

This entry is derived from a study of Ad26.COV2.S vaccination and SARS-CoV-2 variants (TCRdb year 2021). Broadly, across the study: Vaccine-arm donors were drawn from COV1001, a multicentre, randomized, double-blind, placebo-controlled phase I-IIa trial of Ad26.COV2.S in healthy adults. TCRbeta repertoire sequencing served as the tool for gauging how specific and how broad the SARS-CoV-2-reactive T cell receptors were following Ad26.COV2.S vaccination. Trial participants were randomized into five groups of five, in which low-dose or high-dose Ad26.COV2.S was given once or twice, or placebo was given on both occasions. Investigators remained blinded to trial group allocation during experiments and outcome assessment. Ad26.COV2.S was administered intramuscularly at 5 x 10^10 or 1 x 10^11 viral particles, either as a single shot or as two shots given 56 days apart. The TCR-sequenced set comprised about 30 samples: around 20 Ad26.COV2.S vaccine recipients, 5 placebo recipients and 8 SARS-CoV-2 convalescent individuals. Overall results and qualifications from the work: Non-spike TCR breadth was comparable between vaccine and placebo recipients, consistent with the vaccine containing only spike. The study was not powered for comparison of responses between vaccine doses or regimens. After vaccination, spike-specific CD8+ and CD4+ T cell responses were reported to show substantial breadth. Spike-specific TCR breadth was higher in Ad26.COV2.S recipients than in placebo recipients (P = 0.0014). The authors noted that the TCR breadth and depth analyses may have underestimated total T cell responses.

The TCR sequence derives from a person between 18 and 65 years old who received the Ad26.COV2.S COVID-19 vaccine or a placebo. Material: peripheral blood, obtained in a trial of Ad26.COV2.S vaccine versus placebo.

The bases read TGTGCCAGCCGACGAGCGGGAAGGATGAACACTGAAGCTTTCTTT. Translated, this is CASRRAGRMNTEAFF. The chain is made from TRBV28 and TRBJ1-1; the D gene assignment is ambiguous. CDR1 MDHEN and CDR2 SYDVKM are derived from the germline V gene. V loses 8 bases, J loses 0 bases, and the germline ends lie 16 bases apart. Counted from cysteine to phenylalanine, this CDR3 has 15 amino acids. CDR3 DNA is the only sequence kept; it has 45 bases, read in frame from the first base.